Below, 11 T cell receptor beta chains from the same sample are listed, as sequenced in a study of blood T cells in healthy people across ages. Using a J-beta primer mix together with a sample-barcoded 5' primer, a second PCR was run for roughly 7 to 11 cycles. TCRdb independently ran MiXCR on the 5' RACE reads; one entry per CDR3 protein. The sample holds around 1.7 million distinct CDR3 sequences; over 25% are singletons and the top ten take 7.7%. Sequencing was done on a sample of blood. Source of these receptors: a woman in her 30s in good health.

The chain carries TRBV7-2 and TRBJ2-3; 7 nucleotides agree with TRBD2. CDR1 and CDR2 from the germline V gene are SGHTA and FQGNSA. The CDR3 contains 16 residues. V shed 5 bases, J shed 1 base, and the junction held 9 bases outside the gene matches. CDR3 in DNA: TGTGCCAGCAGCCATTCAAGCGGGGTGGGCACAGATACGCAGTATTTT. Residues: CASSHSSGVGTDTQYF.

This CDR3 reads CSAEGLAGGHGDTQYF. Written as DNA, the CDR3 is TGCAGTGCTGAGGGACTAGCGGGAGGGCATGGAGATACGCAGTATTTT. The gene calls are TRBV20-1 and TRBJ2-3; 16 nucleotides agree with TRBD2. CDR1 is DFQATT, CDR2 SNEGSKA, per germline (reference sequence). V shed 5 bases, J shed 5 bases, and the junction held 7 bases outside the gene matches. This CDR3 comprises 16 residues.

This chain uses TRBV28 with TRBJ2-7, with 7 bases that match TRBD2. This CDR3 has 15 residues. Losses at the gene ends were 3 bases for V and 2 bases for J; bases not matched to a gene: 7. Per germline, CDR1 MDHEN and CDR2 SYDVKM. The CDR3 coding sequence is TGTGCCAGCAGTTTCCCAGGCGGGAGCACCTACGAGCAGTACTTC. It yields the protein CASSFPGGSTYEQYF.

This clonotype has just a few counts. This rearrangement joins TRBV9 to TRBJ2-3, with a tentative D call TRBD2 (7 bases). V lost 4 bases and J 8 bases, leaving 17 bases between the germline ends. The CDR3 is 14 amino acids. Germline V lookup: CDR1 SGDLS, CDR2 YYNGEE. The CDR3 DNA follows: TGTGCCAGCAGCCCGGGGGGCACGTCGGGTACGCAGTATTTT. It is translated as CASSPGGTSGTQYF.

The rearrangement uses TRBV9 and TRBJ1-2; 7 nucleotides agree with TRBD1. The germline V gene encodes CDR1 SGDLS and CDR2 YYNGEE. The CDR3 extends over 16 amino acids. After removal of 4 bases from V and 2 bases from J, the junction contained 11 bases not matched to a gene. The CDR3 is CASSPTTGKENYGYTF. In nucleotides, the CDR3 is TGTGCCAGCAGCCCGACGACAGGGAAAGAGAACTATGGCTACACCTTC.

Turning to this clonotype: A much larger clone differs from this one at a single base, so this may be a read error. CDR3 amino acids: CASGTSEAYEQYF. In DNA form, the CDR3 reads TGTGCCAGCGGGACTAGCGAGGCCTACGAGCAGTACTTC. V gene TRBV12-3 or TRBV12-4 combines with J gene TRBJ2-5; 10 nucleotides agree with TRBD2. With the DNA end fitting TRBJ2-7 better, the J assignment may be wrong. This CDR3 has 13 amino acids.

There are a few counts of this clonotype. The V and J genes are TRBV19 and TRBJ1-2; no definite D call. Germline V gene lookup returns CDR1 LNHDA and CDR2 SQIVND (reference sequence). The CDR3 has 12 amino acids. Trimming removed 8 bases from V and 4 bases from J, with 11 bases in between. This chain's CDR3 is CASRDFGYGYTF. CDR3 in DNA: TGTGCCAGTCGGGATTTCGGCTATGGCTACACCTTC. Using reference TRBV19 and TRBJ1-2 for the parts outside the CDR3, the full variable domain is DGGITQSPKYLFRKEGQNVTLSCEQNLNHDAMYWYRQDPGQGLRLIYYSQIVNDFQKGDIAEGYSVSREKKESFPLTVTSAQKNPTAFYLCASRDFGYGYTFGSGTRLTVV.

This clonotype occurred a few times. V usage is TRBV2 and J usage is TRBJ2-7, with 9 bases identical to TRBD1. This CDR3 region has 14 residues. The germline CDR1 and CDR2 sequences are SNHLY and FYNNEI. V shed 4 bases, J shed 2 bases, and the junction held 3 bases outside the gene matches. In DNA form, the CDR3 reads TGTGCCAGCAGTGGGGACAGGGCAGCCTACGAGCAGTACTTC. Residues: CASSGDRAAYEQYF.

CDR3 loop: CASSPGQQYEQYF. Here the CDR3 DNA reads TGTGCCAGCTCACCGGGACAGCAGTACGAGCAGTACTTC. The rearrangement joins TRBV18 to TRBJ2-7; 7 positions agree with TRBD1. The J segment lost 4 bases and the V segment lost 3 bases, leaving 3 bases of the junction unmatched. This CDR3 has 13 amino acids. CDR1 KGHSH and CDR2 LQKENI come from the germline V gene.

The table lists this clonotype with a few counts. The V and J genes are TRBV29-1 and TRBJ1-4, with D possibly matching TRBD1 (5 bases). CDR1 is SQVTM, CDR2 ANQGSEA, per germline. This CDR3 has 13 amino acids. V was pared by 7 bases and J by 8 bases, with 17 bases between. Written as DNA, the CDR3 is TGCAGCGCCCGACCTCAGGAGGGGGAAAAACTGTTTTTT. This translates into CSARPQEGEKLFF.

Details on this clonotype: At one end the junction does not follow the germline gene, possibly because of a read error. V usage is TRBV6-5 and J usage is TRBJ1-2; D may be TRBD1 (5 bases). Per the germline V gene, CDR1 is MNHEY and CDR2 is SVGAGI. This CDR3 is 13 amino acids long. The CDR3 here is CTSRRGTNYDYTF. The CDR3 DNA reads TGTACCAGCAGAAGGGGTACTAACTATGACTACACCTTC.